These 19 T cell receptor beta chains were sequenced from one sample in a study of breast tumors, draining lymph nodes, adjacent tissues. Axillary draining lymph nodes of breast cancer patients supplied the node samples. TCRdb reprocessed the multiplex PCR reads via MiXCR and lists one record per CDR3 protein. The sample includes roughly 130,000 distinct CDR3 sequences, roughly 21% of them seen just once. Material: axillary lymph node tissue. These receptors were collected from a female donor with breast cancer. Some clones in this sample may be carry-over from other donors' samples.

This clonotype has just a few counts. The rearrangement links TRBV6-1 to TRBJ1-5; no clear D. The V end lost 6 bases, the J end lost 0 bases, and 18 bases lay between the germline ends. Germline V lookup: CDR1 MNHNS, CDR2 SASEGT. This CDR3 contains 17 residues. In DNA, the CDR3 is TGTGCCAGCAGGCCGGGCTGGACCCCGGATAGCAATCAGCCCCAGCATTTT. This encodes CASRPGWTPDSNQPQHF.

This clonotype came up a few times. The V gene is TRBV13, the J gene TRBJ1-5; possibly TRBD1 for D (6 bases). CDR1 is PRHDT, CDR2 FYEKMQ, per germline (reference sequence). Trimming took off 5 bases at V and 0 bases at J, with 17 bases between the two ends. The CDR3 covers 17 residues. The CDR3 DNA is TGTGCCAGCAGCAAAAGGGGGGGTTTGAATAGCAATCAGCCCCAGCATTTT. Amino acids: CASSKRGGLNSNQPQHF. Based on the CDR3 plus reference TRBV13 and TRBJ1-5, the full variable domain is AAGVIQSPRHLIKEKRETATLKCYPIPRHDTVYWYQQGPGQDPQFLISFYEKMQSDKGSIPDRFSAQQFSDYHSELNMSSLELGDSALYFCASSKRGGLNSNQPQHFGDGTRLSIL.

The sample holds a few counts of this clonotype. V usage is TRBV4-1 and J usage is TRBJ1-4, with TRBD1 matching 9 bases. Germline values: CDR1 MGHRA, CDR2 YSYEKL. The J segment lost 7 bases and the V segment lost 4 bases, leaving 7 bases of the junction unmatched. The CDR3 length is 15 residues. The CDR3 region has the DNA TGCGCCAGCAGCCCCACAGGGGGCTGGGGTGAAAAACTGTTTTTT. It specifies CASSPTGGWGEKLFF.

This clonotype was counted many times. The chain uses TRBV5-6 and TRBJ2-7, with 11 bases lining up with TRBD1. CDR1 is SGHDT, CDR2 YYEEEE, per germline. V was pared by 5 bases and J by 4 bases, with 5 bases of the junction left unmatched. The CDR3 spans 14 residues. The DNA of the CDR3 is TGTGCCAGCAGACCCGGACAGGGGGCTTACGAGCAGTACTTC. Its protein is CASRPGQGAYEQYF.

This clonotype was seen ten or more times. V gene TRBV5-1 combines with J gene TRBJ2-3; D is uncertain. Trimming shortened V by 4 bases and J by 4 bases, and 13 bases separated the two germline ends. CDR1 and CDR2 from the germline V gene are SGHRS and YFSETQ. The CDR3 has 14 residues. The CDR3 bases are TGCGCCAGCAGCCCGGCTGGGGTTTCAGATACGCAGTATTTT. Translation gives CASSPAGVSDTQYF.

This clonotype has a count of ten or more. The chain recombines TRBV7-9 with TRBJ2-2; no firm D call. Germline CDR1 SEHNR, CDR2 FQNEAQ (reference sequence). The CDR3 totals 13 residues. V was trimmed by 2 bases and J by 5 bases, leaving 6 bases between them. The CDR3 DNA is TGTGCCAGCAGCTTATCTGGTACCGGGGAGCTGTTTTTT. Translation gives CASSLSGTGELFF.

Concerning this clonotype itself: This clone may be a read error of a much larger clone one base away. The rearrangement links TRBV11-2 to TRBJ2-1; 9 nucleotides agree with TRBD1. Germline V CDR1 and CDR2: SGHAT, FQNNGV. The CDR3 has 15 amino acids. The DNA for the CDR3 is TGTGCCAGCAGCACGGGACAGGGATTCTACAATGAGCGGTTCTTC. Translation gives CASSTGQGFYNERFF. Combining the CDR3 with reference TRBV11-2 and TRBJ2-1 gives the whole variable domain EAGVAQSPRYKIIEKRQSVAFWCNPISGHATLYWYQQILGQGPKLLIQFQNNGVVDDSQLPKDRFSAERLKGVDSTLKIQPAKLEDSAVYLCASSTGQGFYNERFFGPGTRLTVL.

This clonotype was detected many times. The V and J genes are TRBV20-1 and TRBJ2-3; tentative D call: TRBD2 (5 bases). The CDR3 is 15 residues long. V dropped 1 base and J dropped 2 bases, with 13 bases sitting between them. CDR1 DFQATT and CDR2 SNEGSKA come from the germline V gene (reference sequence). The DNA for the CDR3 is TGCAGTGCTAGAGTAGGCCGGGAACTCACAGATACGCAGTATTTT. Translating it yields CSARVGRELTDTQYF.

This clonotype appeared many times. The chain has TRBV12-3 or TRBV12-4 and TRBJ1-2; D is uncertain. There are 13 residues in the CDR3. Trimming took off 5 bases at V and 4 bases at J, with 11 bases between the two ends. CDR3 residues: CASSLTVSYGYTF. The CDR3 DNA follows: TGTGCCAGCAGTCTAACAGTGAGCTATGGCTACACCTTC.

This clonotype was found a few times. This chain uses TRBV2 with TRBJ1-1; perhaps TRBD1 as D (6 bases). Trimming removed 5 bases at V and 10 bases at J, with 14 bases between. Germline CDR1 and CDR2: SNHLY and FYNNEI. This CDR3 has 12 amino acids. CDR3 in DNA: TGTGCCAGCAGTCCACAGGGTCTGGTAGCTTTCTTT. It is translated as CASSPQGLVAFF.

At least ten counts were recorded for this clonotype. The V call is TRBV9, the J call TRBJ1-5, with 7 bases fitting TRBD1. CDR1 is SGDLS and CDR2 is YYNGEE in the germline V gene. Unmatched junction bases numbered 2, after V lost 3 bases and J lost 2 bases. This CDR3 comprises 14 residues. The CDR3 protein is CASSATGGNQPQHF. The CDR3 nucleotides read TGTGCCAGCAGCGCCACAGGGGGCAATCAGCCCCAGCATTTT. Full variable domain (remainder filled in from reference TRBV9 and TRBJ1-5): DSGVTQTPKHLITATGQRVTLRCSPRSGDLSVYWYQQSLDQGLQFLIQYYNGEERAKGNILERFSAQQFPDLHSELNLSSLELGDSALYFCASSATGGNQPQHFGDGTRLSIL.

This clonotype was seen a handful of times. This sequence joins TRBV16 and TRBJ1-4, with D possibly TRBD1 on 6 matching bases. Germline assignment: CDR1 KGHSY and CDR2 FQNENV. The CDR3 has 15 amino acids. V was pared by 2 bases and J by 7 bases, with 14 bases between. The CDR3 loop is CASSQLSGASEKLFF. The CDR3 nucleotides are TGTGCCAGCAGCCAACTTTCAGGGGCGAGTGAAAAACTGTTTTTT. Full variable domain (missing parts from reference TRBV16 and TRBJ1-4): GEEVAQTPKHLVRGEGQKAKLYCAPIKGHSYVFWYQQVLKNEFKFLISFQNENVFDETGMPKERFSAKCLPNSPCSLEIQATKLEDSAVYFCASSQLSGASEKLFFGSGTQLSVL.

The chain recombines TRBV19 with TRBJ1-2; a weak D match, TRBD1 (6 bases). V lost 1 base to trimming and J lost 4 bases, with 13 bases between them. This CDR3 region has 15 residues. Germline V gives CDR1 LNHDA, CDR2 SQIVND (reference sequence). CDR3 DNA sequence: TGTGCCAGTAGTATAGCCCCCACAGGGTTCTATGGCTACACCTTC. It yields the protein CASSIAPTGFYGYTF.

This chain uses TRBV28 with TRBJ2-3; the D is unclear. The germline V gene has CDR1 MDHEN and CDR2 SYDVKM. The CDR3 has 16 residues. Trimming left V 7 bases short and J 4 bases short, with 21 bases between. The CDR3 coding sequence is TGTGCCAGCAAGGGTCCTCGGCGGAGTTTCGCAGATACGCAGTATTTT. Residues: CASKGPRRSFADTQYF.

This clonotype was observed a single time. One base away lies a much larger clone, so this may be a sequencing read error. The chain's CDR3 is CSASETGGQFF. CDR3 bases: TGCAGTGCTAGTGAGACTGGCGGGCAGTTCTTC. This chain links TRBV20-1 with TRBJ2-1; no clear D gene. From germline, CDR1 is DFQATT and CDR2 SNEGSKA (reference sequence). V lost 3 bases and J 12 bases, leaving 12 bases between the germline ends. The CDR3 has 11 residues.

Ten or more counts support this clonotype. The gene calls are TRBV19 and TRBJ2-6; D perhaps matches TRBD1 (6 bases). V lost 7 bases and J 4 bases, leaving 17 bases between the germline ends. Germline CDR1 and CDR2: LNHDA and SQIVND (reference sequence). The CDR3 length is 16 residues. The CDR3 loop is CASKQGQGKGANVLTF. Here the CDR3 DNA reads TGTGCCAGTAAACAGGGCCAAGGGAAAGGGGCCAACGTCCTGACTTTC. The whole variable domain, filled in from reference TRBV19 and TRBJ2-6, reads DGGITQSPKYLFRKEGQNVTLSCEQNLNHDAMYWYRQDPGQGLRLIYYSQIVNDFQKGDIAEGYSVSREKKESFPLTVTSAQKNPTAFYLCASKQGQGKGANVLTFGAGSRLTVL.

This sequence joins TRBV28 and TRBJ2-7, with 9 bases lining up with TRBD1. Germline V gene sequence: CDR1 MDHEN, CDR2 SYDVKM. This CDR3 has 15 amino acids. The ends lost 4 bases at V and 3 bases at J; junction bases unmatched: 7. The CDR3, as DNA: TGTGCCAGCAGTTCTCCGGGACAGGGCGACTACGAGCAGTACTTC. Encoded protein: CASSSPGQGDYEQYF.

This clonotype has at least ten counts. This sequence joins TRBV30 and TRBJ2-5; the match to TRBD1 covers 7 bases. Trimming at V came to 2 bases and at J to 1 base, leaving 4 bases not matched to a gene. The V gene's germline CDR1 is GTSNPN and CDR2 SVGIG (reference sequence). The CDR3 is 14 amino acids. The CDR3: CAWSTTGAQETQYF. The CDR3 nucleotides are TGTGCCTGGAGTACCACAGGGGCCCAAGAGACCCAGTACTTC.

CDR3: CASNDVSSETQYF. CDR3 nucleotides: TGTGCCAGCAATGACGTGAGTTCGGAGACCCAGTACTTC. The chain employs TRBV2 and TRBJ2-5; D is uncertain. CDR1 and CDR2 (germline): SNHLY, FYNNEI. The V end was cut by 7 bases, the J end by 5 bases, with 14 bases between. CDR3 size: 13 residues.